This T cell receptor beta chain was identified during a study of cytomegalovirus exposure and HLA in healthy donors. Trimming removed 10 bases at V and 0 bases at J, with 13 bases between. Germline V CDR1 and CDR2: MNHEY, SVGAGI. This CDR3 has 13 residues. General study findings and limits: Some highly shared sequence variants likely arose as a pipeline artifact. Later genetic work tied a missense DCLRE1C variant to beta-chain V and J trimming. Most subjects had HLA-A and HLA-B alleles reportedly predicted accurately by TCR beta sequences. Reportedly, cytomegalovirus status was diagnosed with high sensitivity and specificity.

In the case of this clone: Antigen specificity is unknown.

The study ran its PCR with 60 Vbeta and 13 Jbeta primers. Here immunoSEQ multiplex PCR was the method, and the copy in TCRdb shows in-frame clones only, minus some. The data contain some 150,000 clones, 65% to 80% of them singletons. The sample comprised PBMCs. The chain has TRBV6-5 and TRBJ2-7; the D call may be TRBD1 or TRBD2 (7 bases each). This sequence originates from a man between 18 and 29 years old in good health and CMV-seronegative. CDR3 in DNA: TGTGCCACCAGGGGGGGGCCCTCCTACGAGCAGTACGTC. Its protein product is CATRGGPSYEQYV.